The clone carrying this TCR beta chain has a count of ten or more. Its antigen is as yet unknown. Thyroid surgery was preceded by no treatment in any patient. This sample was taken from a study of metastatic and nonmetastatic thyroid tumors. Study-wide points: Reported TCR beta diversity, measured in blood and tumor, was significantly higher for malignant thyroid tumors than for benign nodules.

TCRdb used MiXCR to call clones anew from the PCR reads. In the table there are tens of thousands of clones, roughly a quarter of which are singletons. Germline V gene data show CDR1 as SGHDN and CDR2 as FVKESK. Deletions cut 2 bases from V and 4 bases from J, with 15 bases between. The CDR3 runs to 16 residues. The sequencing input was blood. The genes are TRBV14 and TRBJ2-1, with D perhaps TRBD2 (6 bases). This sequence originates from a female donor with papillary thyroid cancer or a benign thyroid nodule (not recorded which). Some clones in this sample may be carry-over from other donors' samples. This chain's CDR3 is CASSQTGSTPYNEQFF. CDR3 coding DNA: TGTGCCAGCAGCCAAACCGGGAGCACCCCATACAATGAGCAGTTCTTC. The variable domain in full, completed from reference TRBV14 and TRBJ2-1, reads EAGVTQFPSHSVIEKGQTVTLRCDPISGHDNLYWYRRVMGKEIKFLLHFVKESKQDESGMPNNRFLAERTGGTYSTLKVQPAELEDSGVYFCASSQTGSTPYNEQFFGPGTRLTVL.